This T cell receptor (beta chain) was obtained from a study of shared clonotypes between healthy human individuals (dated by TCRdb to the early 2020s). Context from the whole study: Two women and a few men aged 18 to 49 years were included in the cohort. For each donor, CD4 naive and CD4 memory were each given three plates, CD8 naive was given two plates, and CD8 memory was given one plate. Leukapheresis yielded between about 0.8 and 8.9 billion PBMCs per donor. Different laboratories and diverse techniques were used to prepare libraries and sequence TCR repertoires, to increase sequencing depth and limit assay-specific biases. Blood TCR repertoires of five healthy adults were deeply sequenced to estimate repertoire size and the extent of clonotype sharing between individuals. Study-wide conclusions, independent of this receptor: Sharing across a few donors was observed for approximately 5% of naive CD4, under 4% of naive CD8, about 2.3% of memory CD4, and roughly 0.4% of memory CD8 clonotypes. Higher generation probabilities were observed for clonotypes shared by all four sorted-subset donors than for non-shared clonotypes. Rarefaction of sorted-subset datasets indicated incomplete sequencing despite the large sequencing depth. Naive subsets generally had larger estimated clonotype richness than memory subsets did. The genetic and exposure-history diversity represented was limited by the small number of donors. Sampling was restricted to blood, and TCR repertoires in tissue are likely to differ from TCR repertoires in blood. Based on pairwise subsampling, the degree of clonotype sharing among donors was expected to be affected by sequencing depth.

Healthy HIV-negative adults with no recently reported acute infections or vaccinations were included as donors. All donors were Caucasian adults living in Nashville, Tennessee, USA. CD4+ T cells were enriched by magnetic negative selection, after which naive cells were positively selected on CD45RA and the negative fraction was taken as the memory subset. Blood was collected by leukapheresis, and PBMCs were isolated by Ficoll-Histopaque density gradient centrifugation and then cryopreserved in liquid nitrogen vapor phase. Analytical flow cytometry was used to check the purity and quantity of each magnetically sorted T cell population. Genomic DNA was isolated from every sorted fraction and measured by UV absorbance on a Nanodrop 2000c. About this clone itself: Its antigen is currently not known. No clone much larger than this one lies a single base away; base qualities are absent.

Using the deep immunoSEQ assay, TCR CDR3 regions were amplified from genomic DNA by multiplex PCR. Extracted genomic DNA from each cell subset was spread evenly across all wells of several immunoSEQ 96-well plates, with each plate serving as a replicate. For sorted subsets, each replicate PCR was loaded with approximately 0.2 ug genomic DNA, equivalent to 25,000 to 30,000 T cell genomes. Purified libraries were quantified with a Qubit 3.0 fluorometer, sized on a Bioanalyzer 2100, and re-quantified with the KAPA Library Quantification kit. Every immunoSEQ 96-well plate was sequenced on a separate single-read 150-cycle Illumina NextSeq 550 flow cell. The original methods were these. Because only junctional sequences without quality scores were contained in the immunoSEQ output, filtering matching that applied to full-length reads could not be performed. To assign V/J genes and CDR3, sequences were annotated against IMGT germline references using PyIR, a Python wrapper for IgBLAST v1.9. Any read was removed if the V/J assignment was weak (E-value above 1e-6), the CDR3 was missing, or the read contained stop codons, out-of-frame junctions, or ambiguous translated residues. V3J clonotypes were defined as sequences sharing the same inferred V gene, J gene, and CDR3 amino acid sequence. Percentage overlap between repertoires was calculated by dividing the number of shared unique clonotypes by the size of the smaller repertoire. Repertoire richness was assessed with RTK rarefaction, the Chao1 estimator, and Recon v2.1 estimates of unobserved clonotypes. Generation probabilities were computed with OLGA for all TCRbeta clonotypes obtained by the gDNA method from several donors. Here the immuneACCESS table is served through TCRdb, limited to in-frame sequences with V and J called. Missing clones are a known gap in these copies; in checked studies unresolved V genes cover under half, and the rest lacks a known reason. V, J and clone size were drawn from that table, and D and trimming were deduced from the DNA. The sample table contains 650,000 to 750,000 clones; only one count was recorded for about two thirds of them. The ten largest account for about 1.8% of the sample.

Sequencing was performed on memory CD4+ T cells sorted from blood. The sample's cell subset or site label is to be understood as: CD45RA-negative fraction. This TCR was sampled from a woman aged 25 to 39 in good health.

The encoded CDR3 is CASSLEAGGDDIQYF. The bases read TGCGCCAGCAGCTTGGAAGCGGGAGGGGATGACATTCAGTACTTC. This receptor chain uses TRBV5-1 and TRBJ2-4, and 10 bases in between align with TRBD2. Via the germline V gene, CDR1 is SGHRS and CDR2 YFSETQ. The V end gives up 0 bases and the J end 8 bases, leaving 5 bases in the junction not matched to a gene. The CDR3 measures 15 amino acids from cysteine to phenylalanine. Only the CDR3 portion is preserved as DNA: 45 bases, with reading frame beginning at the first base. Beyond the CDR3, the reference TRBV5-1 and TRBJ2-4 genes provide the residues; the full variable domain reads: KAGVTQTPRYLIKTRGQQVTLSCSPISGHRSVSWYQQTPGQGLQFLFEYFSETQRNKGNFPGRFSGRQFSNSRSEMNVSTLELGDSALYLCASSLEAGGDDIQYFGAGTRLSVL.